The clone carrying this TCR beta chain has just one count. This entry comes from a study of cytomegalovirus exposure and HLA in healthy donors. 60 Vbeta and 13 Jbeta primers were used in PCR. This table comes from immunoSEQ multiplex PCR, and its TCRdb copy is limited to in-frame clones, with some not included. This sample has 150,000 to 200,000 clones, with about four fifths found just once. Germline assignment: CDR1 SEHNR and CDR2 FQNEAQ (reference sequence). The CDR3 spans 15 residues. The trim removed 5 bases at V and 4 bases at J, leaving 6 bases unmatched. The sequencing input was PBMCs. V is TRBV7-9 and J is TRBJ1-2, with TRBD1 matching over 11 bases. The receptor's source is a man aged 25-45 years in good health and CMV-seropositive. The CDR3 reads CASSQRTGGGYGYTF. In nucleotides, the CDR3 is TGTGCCAGCAGCCAGAGGACAGGGGGCGGCTATGGCTACACCTTC. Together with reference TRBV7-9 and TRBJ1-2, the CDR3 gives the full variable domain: DTGVSQNPRHKITKRGQNVTFRCDPISEHNRLYWYRQTLGQGPEFLTYFQNEAQLEKSRLLSDRFSAERPKGSFSTLEIQRTEQGDSAMYLCASSQRTGGGYGYTFGSGTRLTVV.